Following are 2 T cell receptor beta chains from one sample sequenced in a study of tumor and adjacent non-tumor tissue in lung cancer (dated by TCRdb to the late 2010s). RNA was isolated from bulk unsorted tissue, and RNA quality was assessed with a NanoDrop ND-1000 and an Agilent 2100. The normal lung samples consisted of distant non-tumor tissue collected more than 3 cm from the tumor edge. Library preparation employed multiplex PCR. Instrument on record: Illumina HiSeq 2500. TCRbeta libraries were constructed through three rounds of nested PCR with primers (Table S4) according to protocols modified from ARM-PCR. TCRdb trimmed public reads at Q25 via fastp, called clones via MiXCR and kept in-frame beta chains. Each record represents a unique CDR3 protein, reported with the most common genes and DNA among its rows. For this sample the table gives 100,000 or so distinct CDR3 sequences, of which 65% were detected only once. Of the sample, approximately 18% falls within the top ten clones.

Material: distant non-tumor lung tissue. These receptors were obtained from a man aged 25-45 years with non-small cell lung cancer.

There are many counts of this clonotype. The V call is TRBV6-1, the J call TRBJ2-7; 8 bases are a match to TRBD1. The CDR3 runs to 15 residues. Germline lookup yields CDR1 MNHNS and CDR2 SASEGT. The ends lost 6 bases at V and 3 bases at J; junction bases unmatched: 10. CDR3 sequence: CASRATGGLDYEQYF. For the CDR3, the DNA is TGTGCCAGCAGAGCTACAGGGGGTTTAGACTACGAGCAGTACTTC.

This clonotype turned up a few times. The J gene is TRBJ2-1, the V gene TRBV5-1, with D perhaps matching TRBD2 (5 bases). CDR3 size: 16 residues. Germline V gives CDR1 SGHRS, CDR2 YFSETQ. V was shortened by 4 bases and J by 4 bases, with 18 bases between the two germline ends. The DNA of the CDR3 is TGCGCCAGCAGCCCCCAAGAGGGAGTCAATTACAATGAGCAGTTCTTC. Translating gives CASSPQEGVNYNEQFF. The full variable domain, with the rest looked up from reference TRBV5-1 and TRBJ2-1, is KAGVTQTPRYLIKTRGQQVTLSCSPISGHRSVSWYQQTPGQGLQFLFEYFSETQRNKGNFPGRFSGRQFSNSRSEMNVSTLELGDSALYLCASSPQEGVNYNEQFFGPGTRLTVL.